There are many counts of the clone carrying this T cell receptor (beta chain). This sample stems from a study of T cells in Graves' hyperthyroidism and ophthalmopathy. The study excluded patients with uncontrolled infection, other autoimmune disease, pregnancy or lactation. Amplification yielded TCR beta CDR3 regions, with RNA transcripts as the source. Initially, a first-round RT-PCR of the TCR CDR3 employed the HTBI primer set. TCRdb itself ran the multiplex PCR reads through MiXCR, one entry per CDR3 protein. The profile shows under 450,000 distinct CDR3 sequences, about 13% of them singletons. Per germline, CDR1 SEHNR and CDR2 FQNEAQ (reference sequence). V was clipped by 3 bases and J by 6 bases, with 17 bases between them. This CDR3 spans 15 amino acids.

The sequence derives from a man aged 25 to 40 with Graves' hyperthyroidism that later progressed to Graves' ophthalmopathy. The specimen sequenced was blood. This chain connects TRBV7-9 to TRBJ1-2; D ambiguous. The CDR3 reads CASSFFVQAGDGYTF. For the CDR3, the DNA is TGTGCCAGCAGCTTCTTCGTGCAGGCGGGCGATGGCTACACCTTC.